Listed below are T cell receptor beta chains from one sample, sequenced in a study of blood T cell repertoires in COVID-19. Data came from immunoSEQ multiplex PCR; TCRdb stores just in-frame clones and leaves some out. Of roughly 260,000 clones listed, around 86% are singletons. The sequencing input was peripheral blood. Receptor source: a man in his forties who had recovered from COVID-19. Each CDR3 is given with its conserved first and last residue. The order of the fields is D gene, J gene, V gene, clone size, CDR3 DNA, CDR3 protein. The D gene is left open where the match is weak. Part of the rows lack a size; the others show once, few, many or a class for expanded clones.

-,TRBJ1-1,TRBV7-2,-,TGTGCCAGCAGCTTGACAGATAAGAACACTGAAGCTTTCTTT,CASSLTDKNTEAFF
TRBD2,TRBJ2-1,TRBV9,-,TGTGCCAGCAGCGTAGAGGGAGGGCCCCCCAATGAGCAGTTCTTC,CASSVEGGPPNEQFF
-,TRBJ1-2,TRBV11-3,-,TGTGCCAGGGCCTGGACAGACTATGGCTACACCTTC,CARAWTDYGYTF
TRBD1,TRBJ1-2,TRBV6-1,-,TGTGCCAGCAAGGACGGGACAGACTATGGCTACACCTTC,CASKDGTDYGYTF
-,TRBJ2-2,TRBV7-2,-,TGTGCCAGCAGCTTAGAATTAGCGGCCTCCGACCTGTTTTTT,CASSLELAASDLFF
TRBD2,TRBJ2-3,TRBV7-6,-,TGTGCCAGCAGCTTTCCCGCGGGAGCCACAGATACGCAGTATTTT,CASSFPAGATDTQYF
-,TRBJ2-1,TRBV14,-,TGTGCCAGCAGCCAAGATTCGTTCAGGGTGTGGGGAAGCTCCTACAATGAGCAGTTCTTC,CASSQDSFRVWGSSYNEQFF
-,TRBJ2-2,TRBV5-6,-,TGTGCCAGCAGTCTCGAGGTCGGGGAGCTGTTTTTT,CASSLEVGELFF
TRBD1,TRBJ1-2,TRBV29-1,-,TGCAGCGTTGCAGGGGGACCTAACTATGGCTACACCTTC,CSVAGGPNYGYTF
-,TRBJ1-6,TRBV30,-,TGTGCCTGGAGTGTGGACTCGGGTAATTCACCCCTCCACTTT,CAWSVDSGNSPLHF
TRBD2,TRBJ2-5,TRBV19,-,TGTGCCAGTAGTAGACTAGCGGGAGGGCCAGTAGAGACCCAGTACTTC,CASSRLAGGPVETQYF
TRBD2,TRBJ2-7,TRBV15,-,TGTGCCACCAGCAGAGGGACTAGCGGGAGTAGGTACGAGCAGTACTTC,CATSRGTSGSRYEQYF
TRBD2,TRBJ2-7,TRBV12-5,-,TGTGCTAGTGGTTTGAGGCTAGCGGGTTCCTACGAGCAGTACTTC,CASGLRLAGSYEQYF
-,TRBJ1-1,TRBV19,-,TGTGCCAGTAGTATAGCGGCGGGCGCGGGACCTGAAGCTTTCTTT,CASSIAAGAGPEAFF
-,TRBJ2-3,TRBV5-1,-,TGCGCCAGCAGCTCGGAAGGAGCCACCACAGATACGCAGTATTTT,CASSSEGATTDTQYF
-,TRBJ2-5,TRBV25-1,-,TGTGCCAGCACCCCGTTGGGGGGTGCGTACCAAGAGACCCAGTACTTC,CASTPLGGAYQETQYF
-,TRBJ1-6,TRBV11-2,few,TGTGCCAGCAGCTTAGATGTGGGCAGGTCACCCCTCCACTTT,CASSLDVGRSPLHF